This record concerns one T cell receptor beta chain sequence. Its antigen is unknown. The data derive from a study of cytomegalovirus exposure and HLA in healthy donors. Background on the study: The roughly 110 validation repertoires matched the 666 first-cohort repertoires in platform, a later analysis reported. Study-level findings and limits: Within the 120 or so validation repertoires, first-cohort TCR clusters tended to co-occur, according to a later analysis.

The repertoire was sequenced with immunoSEQ multiplex PCR; TCRdb's copy has only in-frame clones and lacks some. Of roughly 150,000 clones detected, roughly 92% appear once; the ten largest clones hold 0.6% to 0.8%. The donors were part of the roughly 110-subject validation cohort, which stood apart from the approximately 700-subject first cohort. Sequencing was performed on PBMCs. This sequence was found in a man between 18 and 35 years old in good health and CMV-seronegative.

The CDR3 DNA is TGTGCCAGCAGCTTAGCTCAGGGAGGGGCTGAGCAGTTCTTC. It specifies CASSLAQGGAEQFF. The V and J genes are TRBV11-3 and TRBJ2-1, with 7 bases aligning to TRBD2. The V segment lost 1 base and the J segment 9 bases; nucleotides outside the gene matches: 6. Per germline, CDR1 SGHNT and CDR2 YENEEA. The CDR3 length is 14 residues.